This T cell receptor beta chain was profiled in a study of long-term antiretroviral therapy in people with HIV. Findings and limits, study-wide: Within the repertoire, clones expanded before ART were dominant at all time points. Even long-term ART left TRB diversity below transplant donor controls, despite gains.

This CDR3 is 17 amino acids long. V was clipped by 2 bases and J by 2 bases, with 15 bases between them. The germline CDR1 and CDR2 sequences are LNHDA and SQIVND (reference sequence). Samples were assayed with immunoSEQ v3.0 at survey level. TCRdb keeps only in-frame clones here, not all; method: immunoSEQ multiplex PCR. Among about 31,000 clones listed, roughly 85% were seen once. Note on this clone: The antigen is unknown.

All donors provided no fewer than one pre-ART and no fewer than two post-ART PBMC samples. The chain employs TRBV19 and TRBJ1-4, with D possibly TRBD1 on 6 matching bases. The sequence was obtained from a man aged 18-30 years with HIV. This material consisted of unsorted PBMCs, taken 0.8 years before starting antiretroviral therapy. CDR3 coding DNA: TGTGCCAGTAGTATAAGGGGGGCGCGGTGGACTAATGAAAAACTGTTTTTT. It encodes CASSIRGARWTNEKLFF. Combining the CDR3 with reference TRBV19 and TRBJ1-4 gives the whole variable domain DGGITQSPKYLFRKEGQNVTLSCEQNLNHDAMYWYRQDPGQGLRLIYYSQIVNDFQKGDIAEGYSVSREKKESFPLTVTSAQKNPTAFYLCASSIRGARWTNEKLFFGSGTQLSVL.